This T cell receptor (beta chain) was obtained from a study of regulatory T cells in long-lasting Graves disease. General study findings and limits: Persistent disease preferred TRBV28, TRBJ1-2 and TRBJ2-5; new disease, TRBV20-1 and TRBJ2-1.

HTBI primers from iRepertoire and Arm-PCR of CDR3 regions yielded the TCR beta libraries. TCRdb itself ran the multiplex PCR reads through MiXCR, one entry per CDR3 protein. The data show a few hundred thousand distinct CDR3 sequences, around 15% seen once. As for time point: newly diagnosed GD, antithyroid drugs for less than 3 months. PBMCs provided the RNA from which the TCR library was made. The authors diagnosed Graves' disease using American Thyroid Association guidelines. CDR3 size: 17 residues. Germline V gene data show CDR1 as MNHNS and CDR2 as SASEGT. The ends lost 3 bases at V and 5 bases at J; junction bases unmatched: 10. There are many counts of this clonotype. Antigen unknown. These data are also associated with another study on T cells in Graves' hyperthyroidism and ophthalmopathy. This second study says: Newly diagnosed patients aged 18 to 65 had hyperthyroidism of under 2 months' duration.

This sequence joins TRBV6-1 and TRBJ2-5, with TRBD2 matching over 12 bases. The input for sequencing was peripheral blood mononuclear cells (PBMCs), taken at new diagnosis, from a patient treated with antithyroid drugs. The clonotype was recovered from a woman aged 18 to 35 with Graves disease. The CDR3 sequence is CASSDRLAGEGGETQYF. The CDR3 DNA follows: TGTGCCAGCAGTGACCGACTAGCGGGAGAGGGTGGGGAGACCCAGTACTTC.